Listed below are T cell receptor beta chains from one sample, sequenced in a study of blood T cell repertoires in COVID-19. Clones were read by immunoSEQ multiplex PCR, and TCRdb kept only the in-frame ones, dropping some. The sample includes 65,000 to 80,000 clones, just over 85% of them seen just once. The sample was peripheral blood. These receptors were obtained from a young man with acute or convalescent COVID-19. Each CDR3 is given with its conserved first and last residue. D genes are given only for firm matches.

CDR3 DNA: TGTGCCAGCAGTCCAGCGAATACCTACGAGCAGTACTTC
CDR3 protein: CASSPANTYEQYF
V gene: TRBV6-2/TRBV6-3
D gene: .
J gene: TRBJ2-7

CDR3 DNA: TGTGCCAGCAGCTTAAACCGGGGGAATGGTGTGACCCAGTACTTC
CDR3 protein: CASSLNRGNGVTQYF
V gene: TRBV5-6
D gene: .
J gene: TRBJ2-5

CDR3 DNA: TGTGCCTGGAGTGCAGGGTGGCCTAACTATGGCTACACCTTC
CDR3 protein: CAWSAGWPNYGYTF
V gene: TRBV30
D gene: .
J gene: TRBJ1-2

CDR3 DNA: TGTGCCTGGCGGGCGGCCACGACAGGAAGTCTCTATGGCTACACCTTC
CDR3 protein: CAWRAATTGSLYGYTF
V gene: TRBV30
D gene: .
J gene: TRBJ1-2

CDR3 DNA: TGCGCCAGCAACCCTCAGGGGGCTAACACTGAAGCTTTCTTT
CDR3 protein: CASNPQGANTEAFF
V gene: TRBV10-2
D gene: TRBD1
J gene: TRBJ1-1

CDR3 DNA: TGTGCCAGCGCGTATAAGCGGTTGGACGGGGCTAACTATGGCTACACCTTC
CDR3 protein: CASAYKRLDGANYGYTF
V gene: TRBV11-2
D gene: .
J gene: TRBJ1-2

CDR3 DNA: TGTGCCATCAGTGAGGGACAGCCTCAGTATTTT
CDR3 protein: CAISEGQPQYF
V gene: TRBV10-3
D gene: .
J gene: TRBJ1-3

CDR3 DNA: TGTGCCAGCAGTGAGGTGGGACAGGGTTTGACTGAAGCTTTCTTT
CDR3 protein: CASSEVGQGLTEAFF
V gene: TRBV6-1
D gene: TRBD1
J gene: TRBJ1-1

CDR3 DNA: TGCGCCAGCAGCTTGTCAGGGGTTGATGTAGGCGAGCAGTTCTTC
CDR3 protein: CASSLSGVDVGEQFF
V gene: TRBV5-1
D gene: .
J gene: TRBJ2-1

CDR3 DNA: TGTGCCAGTAGTCAGGGGTACTCACCCCTCCACTTT
CDR3 protein: CASSQGYSPLHF
V gene: TRBV19
D gene: .
J gene: TRBJ1-6

CDR3 DNA: TGTGCCAGTAGTATAGAACCAGGGCAGGATCAGCCCCAGCATTTT
CDR3 protein: CASSIEPGQDQPQHF
V gene: TRBV19
D gene: .
J gene: TRBJ1-5

CDR3 DNA: TGTGCCAGCTCACCGCTCCGACAGGGGAATCAGCCCCAGCATTTT
CDR3 protein: CASSPLRQGNQPQHF
V gene: TRBV18
D gene: TRBD1
J gene: TRBJ1-5